Listed below are T cell receptor beta chains from one sample, sequenced in a study of T cell responses to AZD1222 COVID-19 vaccine. Data came from immunoSEQ multiplex PCR; TCRdb stores just in-frame clones and leaves some out. The table includes some 140,000 clones, 80% to 90% detected once. The input for sequencing was peripheral blood, taken on day 0 of MenACWY control vaccination. These receptor sequences come from an adult in good health. Both conserved end residues are part of each CDR3. The D gene is left open where the match is weak. A clone size is listed for some rows: how often the clone was seen (once, few, many), or a class if it is expanded.

V	size	D	J	DNA	CDR3
TRBV29-1	NA	NA	TRBJ2-1	TGCAGCGTTACAAAGGACAGTAGGAATGAGCAGTTCTTC	CSVTKDSRNEQFF
TRBV27	once	NA	TRBJ1-2	TGTGCCAGCAGCCCGGGGGGGCTTGGCTATGGCTACACCTTC	CASSPGGLGYGYTF
TRBV6-5	NA	NA	TRBJ1-2	TGTGCCAGCAGTCCCCTCTCGGGCTATGGCTACACCTTC	CASSPLSGYGYTF
TRBV14	NA	NA	TRBJ1-6	TGTGCCAGCAGCCAATCAGGCAGGGCTTCACCCCTCCACTTT	CASSQSGRASPLHF
TRBV9	NA	NA	TRBJ1-2	TGTGCCAGCAGCGTAGTGTCACATAACTATGGCTACACCTTC	CASSVVSHNYGYTF
TRBV24-1	NA	TRBD2	TRBJ2-3	TGTGCCACCAGTGATTACGGACTAGCGGAGAGCACAGATACGCAGTATTTT	CATSDYGLAESTDTQYF
TRBV24-1	NA	TRBD2	TRBJ2-2	TGTGCCACCAGTGACCGACTAGCGGGAAAGAGGGGGGAGCTGTTTTTT	CATSDRLAGKRGELFF
TRBV27	NA	NA	TRBJ1-2	TGTGCCAGCAGTTTAAGGGTGAACTATGGCTACACCTTC	CASSLRVNYGYTF
TRBV11-2	NA	NA	TRBJ2-5	TGTGCCAGCAGCTTCGGTTCGAGGGAGACCCAGTACTTC	CASSFGSRETQYF
TRBV5-8	NA	NA	TRBJ2-1	TGTGCCAGCAGCTTCTTCGGGGGGCGCGTACTGGGCAATGAGCAGTTCTTC	CASSFFGGRVLGNEQFF
TRBV11-2	NA	TRBD2	TRBJ2-7	TGTGCCAGCAGCTTGAGGCTAGCGGTCGACTCCTACGAGCAGTACTTC	CASSLRLAVDSYEQYF
TRBV19	NA	TRBD2	TRBJ2-7	TGTGCCAGTAGTACACCGGGACTAGCGGGAGTAGGGCAGTACTTC	CASSTPGLAGVGQYF
TRBV15	NA	TRBD2	TRBJ2-3	TGTGCCACCAGCAGAGGGAGGACTAGTGCAGATACGCAGTATTTT	CATSRGRTSADTQYF
TRBV6-5	NA	NA	TRBJ2-5	TGTGCCAGCAGCCTGGGCGGGGACTGGGCAGCGACCCAGTACTTC	CASSLGGDWAATQYF
TRBV6-2/TRBV6-3	NA	TRBD2	TRBJ2-7	TGTGCCAGCACCCCTGAGGGGAGGGGAGCTTGGGAGCAGTACTTC	CASTPEGRGAWEQYF
TRBV3-1/TRBV3-2	NA	NA	TRBJ1-1	TGTGCCAGCAGCCGGGACGCTGCTTACGGCACTGAAGCTTTCTTT	CASSRDAAYGTEAFF
TRBV29-1	NA	NA	TRBJ1-3	TGCAGCGTTGAGTGGGGGAACCCTGGAAACACCATATATTTT	CSVEWGNPGNTIYF
TRBV5-4	NA	NA	TRBJ1-2	TGTGCCAGCAGCTTGGAGGATGGATCACATGGCTACACCTTC	CASSLEDGSHGYTF
TRBV29-1	NA	NA	TRBJ1-4	TGCAGCGTCAGGACAGTATCCGAAAAACTGTTTTTT	CSVRTVSEKLFF
TRBV24-1	NA	TRBD1	TRBJ1-5	TGTGCCACCAGTGACCTCCTGGACAGGGGAAGGGCCAATCAGCCCCAGCATTTT	CATSDLLDRGRANQPQHF
TRBV4-1	NA	NA	TRBJ1-1	TGCGCCAGCAGCCAAACCGCCCTGAGTCACACAGCTTTCTTT	CASSQTALSHTAFF
TRBV2	NA	NA	TRBJ1-1	TGTGCCAGCAGTGACGGTGGTTTGGGGTACAGTGATTACATGAACACTGAAGCTTTCTTT	CASSDGGLGYSDYMNTEAFF
TRBV5-4	NA	TRBD2	TRBJ2-3	TGTGCCAGCAATCTAGCGGGGGACAATACGCAGTATTTT	CASNLAGDNTQYF
TRBV24-1	once	NA	TRBJ1-1	TGTGCCACCAGTGTTTCAGAGAACACTGAAGCTTTCTTT	CATSVSENTEAFF
TRBV14	NA	NA	TRBJ1-1	TGTGCCAGCAGCCCTTTAGGGGGGACATTGAACACTGAAGCTTTCTTT	CASSPLGGTLNTEAFF
TRBV5-1	NA	NA	TRBJ2-2	TGCGCCAGCAGCGGAGTGTTGGCCCTCAGGGTCACCGGGGAGCTGTTTTTT	CASSGVLALRVTGELFF
TRBV10-2	NA	TRBD1	TRBJ1-4	TGCGCCAGCAGTGAGCCGGGACAGGGGAGTGAAGAACTGTTTTTT	CASSEPGQGSEELFF